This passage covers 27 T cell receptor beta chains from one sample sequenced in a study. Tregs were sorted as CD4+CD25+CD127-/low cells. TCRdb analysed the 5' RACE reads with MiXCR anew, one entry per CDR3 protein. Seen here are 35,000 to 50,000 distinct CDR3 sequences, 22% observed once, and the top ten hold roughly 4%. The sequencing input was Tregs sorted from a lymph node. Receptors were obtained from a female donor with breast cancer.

CDR3 nucleotides: TGTGCCAGCAGTACTACAGGGTATACTGAAGCTTTCTTT. Residues: CASSTTGYTEAFF. The chain has TRBV28 and TRBJ1-1; D might be TRBD1 (6 bases). CDR3 length equals 13 residues. CDR1 and CDR2 from the germline V gene are MDHEN and SYDVKM. Trimming removed 5 bases from V and 5 bases from J, with 12 bases in between.

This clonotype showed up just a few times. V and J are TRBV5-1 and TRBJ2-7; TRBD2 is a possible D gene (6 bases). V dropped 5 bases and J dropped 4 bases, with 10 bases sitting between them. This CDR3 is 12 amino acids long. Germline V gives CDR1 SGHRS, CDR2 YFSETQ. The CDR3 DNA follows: TGCGCCAGCAGGGGCAGCGGGTACGAGCAGTACTTC. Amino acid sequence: CASRGSGYEQYF.

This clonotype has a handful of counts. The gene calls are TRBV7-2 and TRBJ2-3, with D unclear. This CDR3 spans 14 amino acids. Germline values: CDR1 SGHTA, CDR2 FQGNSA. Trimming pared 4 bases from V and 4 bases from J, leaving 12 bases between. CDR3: CASSSPVGADTQYF. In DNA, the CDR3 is TGTGCCAGCAGCTCCCCGGTTGGTGCAGATACGCAGTATTTT.

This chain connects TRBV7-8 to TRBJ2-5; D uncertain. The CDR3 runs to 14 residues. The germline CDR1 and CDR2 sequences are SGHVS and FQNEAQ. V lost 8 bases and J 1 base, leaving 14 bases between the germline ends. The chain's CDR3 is CASGRGRIQETQYF. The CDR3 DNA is TGTGCCAGCGGCCGCGGACGGATCCAAGAGACCCAGTACTTC.

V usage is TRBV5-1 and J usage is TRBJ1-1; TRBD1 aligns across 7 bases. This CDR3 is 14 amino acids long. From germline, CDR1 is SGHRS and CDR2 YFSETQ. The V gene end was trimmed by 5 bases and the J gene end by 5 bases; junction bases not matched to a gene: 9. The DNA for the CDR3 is TGCGCCAGCAGGGGCCAGGGGGGGAGGACTGAAGCTTTCTTT. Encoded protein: CASRGQGGRTEAFF.

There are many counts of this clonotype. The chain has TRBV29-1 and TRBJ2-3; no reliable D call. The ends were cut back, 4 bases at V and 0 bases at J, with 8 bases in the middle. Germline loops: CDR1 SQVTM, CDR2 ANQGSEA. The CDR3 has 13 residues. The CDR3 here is CSVAVTSTDTQYF. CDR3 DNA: TGCAGCGTTGCAGTAACTAGCACAGATACGCAGTATTTT.

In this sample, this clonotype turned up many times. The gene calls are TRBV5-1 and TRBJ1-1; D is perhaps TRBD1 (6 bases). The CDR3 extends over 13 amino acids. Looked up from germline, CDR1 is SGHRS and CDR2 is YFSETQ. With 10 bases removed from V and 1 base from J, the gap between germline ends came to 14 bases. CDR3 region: CAGSRDTNTEAFF. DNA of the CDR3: TGCGCCGGATCCCGGGACACGAACACTGAAGCTTTCTTT.

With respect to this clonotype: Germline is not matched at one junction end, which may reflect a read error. CDR3: CAISLRIGGGVGEKLFF. The CDR3 nucleotides read TGTGCCATCAGTTTGAGGATTGGGGGGGGAGTGGGAGAAAAACTGTTTTTT. The chain carries TRBV28 and TRBJ1-4; weak D call: TRBD1 (5 bases). CDR3 length equals 17 residues. CDR1 MDHEN and CDR2 SYDVKM come from the germline V gene.

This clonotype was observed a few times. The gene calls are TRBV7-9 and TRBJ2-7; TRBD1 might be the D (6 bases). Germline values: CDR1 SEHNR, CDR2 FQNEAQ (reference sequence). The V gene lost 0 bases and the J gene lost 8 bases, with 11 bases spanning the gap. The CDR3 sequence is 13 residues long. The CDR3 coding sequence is TGTGCCAGCAGCTTAGCGGGACAACGACAGCAGTACTTC. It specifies CASSLAGQRQQYF.

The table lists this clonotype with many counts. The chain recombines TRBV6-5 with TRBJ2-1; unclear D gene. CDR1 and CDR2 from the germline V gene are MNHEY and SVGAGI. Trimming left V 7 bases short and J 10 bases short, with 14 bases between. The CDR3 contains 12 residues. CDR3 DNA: TGTGCCAGCACCAAGGTAGCAGGAGAGCAGTTCTTC. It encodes CASTKVAGEQFF.

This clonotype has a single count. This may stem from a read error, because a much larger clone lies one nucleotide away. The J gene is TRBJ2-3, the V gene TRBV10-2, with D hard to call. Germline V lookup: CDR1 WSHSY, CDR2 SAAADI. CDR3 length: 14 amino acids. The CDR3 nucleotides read TGCGCCGGCAGTGAGTCGACTCTGACAGATACGCAGTATTTT. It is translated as CAGSESTLTDTQYF.

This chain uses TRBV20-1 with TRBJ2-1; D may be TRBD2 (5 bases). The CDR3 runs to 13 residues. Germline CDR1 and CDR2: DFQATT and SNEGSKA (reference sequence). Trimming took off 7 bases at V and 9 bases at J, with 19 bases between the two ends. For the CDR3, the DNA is TGCAGTGTCACACCCACTAGTACCCCTGAGCAGTTCTTC. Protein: CSVTPTSTPEQFF.

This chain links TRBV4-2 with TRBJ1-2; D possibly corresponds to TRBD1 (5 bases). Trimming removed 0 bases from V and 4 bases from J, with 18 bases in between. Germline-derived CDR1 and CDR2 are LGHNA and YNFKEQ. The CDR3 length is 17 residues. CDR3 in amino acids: CASSQDPPPGGTYGYTF. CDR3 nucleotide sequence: TGTGCCAGCAGCCAAGATCCCCCCCCCGGGGGGACCTATGGCTACACCTTC.

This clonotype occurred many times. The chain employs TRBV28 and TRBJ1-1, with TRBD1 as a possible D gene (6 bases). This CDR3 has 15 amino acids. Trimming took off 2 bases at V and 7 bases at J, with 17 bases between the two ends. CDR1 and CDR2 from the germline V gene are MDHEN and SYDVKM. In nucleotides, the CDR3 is TGTGCCAGCAGTTTACTCCGGGGGGCAGGAGGTGAAGCTTTCTTT. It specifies CASSLLRGAGGEAFF.

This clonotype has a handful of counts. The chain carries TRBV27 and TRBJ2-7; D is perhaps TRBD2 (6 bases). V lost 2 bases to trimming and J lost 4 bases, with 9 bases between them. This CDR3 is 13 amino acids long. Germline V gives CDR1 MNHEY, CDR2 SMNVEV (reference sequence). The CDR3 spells CASSLGGTYEQYF. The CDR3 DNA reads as TGTGCCAGCAGTTTAGGGGGGACTTACGAGCAGTACTTC.

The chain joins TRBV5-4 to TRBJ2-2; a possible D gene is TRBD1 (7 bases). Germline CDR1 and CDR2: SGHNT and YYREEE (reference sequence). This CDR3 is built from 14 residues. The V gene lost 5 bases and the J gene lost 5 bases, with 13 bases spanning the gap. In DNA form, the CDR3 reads TGTGCCAGCAGGCGGGACAGCCAGACCGGGGAGCTGTTTTTT. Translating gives CASRRDSQTGELFF. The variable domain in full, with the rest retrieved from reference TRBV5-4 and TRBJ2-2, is ETGVTQSPTHLIKTRGQQVTLRCSSQSGHNTVSWYQQALGQGPQFIFQYYREEENGRGNFPPRFSGLQFPNYSSELNVNALELDDSALYLCASRRDSQTGELFFGEGSRLTVL.

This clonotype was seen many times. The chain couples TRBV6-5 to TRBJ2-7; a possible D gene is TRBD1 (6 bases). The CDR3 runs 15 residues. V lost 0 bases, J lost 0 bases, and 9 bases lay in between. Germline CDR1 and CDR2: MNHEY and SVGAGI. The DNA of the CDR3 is TGTGCCAGCAGTTACTCCGGGACAAGCTCCTACGAGCAGTACTTC. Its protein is CASSYSGTSSYEQYF.

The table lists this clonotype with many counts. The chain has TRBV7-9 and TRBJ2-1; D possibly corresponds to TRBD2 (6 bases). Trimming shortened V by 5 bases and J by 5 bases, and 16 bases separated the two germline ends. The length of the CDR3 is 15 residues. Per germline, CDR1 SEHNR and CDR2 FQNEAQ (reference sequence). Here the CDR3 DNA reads TGTGCCAGCAGCATTAGACGGGAGCGCCACAATGAGCAGTTCTTC. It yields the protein CASSIRRERHNEQFF.

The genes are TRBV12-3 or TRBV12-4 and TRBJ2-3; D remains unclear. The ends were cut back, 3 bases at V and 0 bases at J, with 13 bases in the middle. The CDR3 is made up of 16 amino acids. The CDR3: CASSFVTGASTDTQYF. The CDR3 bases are TGTGCCAGCAGTTTCGTGACTGGAGCTAGCACAGATACGCAGTATTTT.

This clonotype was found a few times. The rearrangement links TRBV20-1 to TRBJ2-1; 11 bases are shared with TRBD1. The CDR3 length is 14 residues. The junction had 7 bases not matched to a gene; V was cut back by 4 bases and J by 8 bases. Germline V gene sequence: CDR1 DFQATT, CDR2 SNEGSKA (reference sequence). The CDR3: CSATDRGRMHEQFF. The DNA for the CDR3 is TGCAGTGCTACGGACAGGGGGCGTATGCATGAGCAGTTCTTC.

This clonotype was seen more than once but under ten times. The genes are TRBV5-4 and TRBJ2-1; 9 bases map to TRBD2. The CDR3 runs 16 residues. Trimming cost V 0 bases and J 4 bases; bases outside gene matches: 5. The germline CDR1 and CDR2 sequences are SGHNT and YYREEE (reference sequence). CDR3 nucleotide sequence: TGTGCCAGCAGCTTGGCCGCGGGAGGGACGTACAATGAGCAGTTCTTC. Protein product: CASSLAAGGTYNEQFF.

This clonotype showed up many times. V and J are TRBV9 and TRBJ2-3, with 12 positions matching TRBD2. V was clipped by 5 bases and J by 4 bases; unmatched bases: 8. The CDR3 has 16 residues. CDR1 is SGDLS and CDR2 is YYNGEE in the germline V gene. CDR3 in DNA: TGTGCCAGCAGGCCGACTAGCGGGAGAGGATCAGATACGCAGTATTTT. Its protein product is CASRPTSGRGSDTQYF.

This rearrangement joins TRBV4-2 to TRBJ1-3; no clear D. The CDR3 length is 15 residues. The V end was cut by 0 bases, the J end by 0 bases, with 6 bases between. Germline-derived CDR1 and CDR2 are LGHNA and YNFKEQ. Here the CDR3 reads CASSQDTNSGNTIYF. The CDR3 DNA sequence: TGTGCCAGCAGCCAAGACACCAACTCTGGAAACACCATATATTTT.

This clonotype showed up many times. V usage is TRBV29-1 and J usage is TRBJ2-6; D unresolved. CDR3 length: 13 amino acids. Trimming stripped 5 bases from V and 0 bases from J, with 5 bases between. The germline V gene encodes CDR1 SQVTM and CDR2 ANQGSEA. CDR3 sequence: CSVSPSGANVLTF. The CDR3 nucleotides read TGCAGCGTTTCCCCCTCTGGGGCCAACGTCCTGACTTTC.

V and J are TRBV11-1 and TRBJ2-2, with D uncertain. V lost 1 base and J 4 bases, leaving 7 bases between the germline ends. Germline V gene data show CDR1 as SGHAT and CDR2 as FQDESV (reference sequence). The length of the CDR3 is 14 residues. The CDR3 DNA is TGTGCCAGCAGCTTAGTATCCGCCACCGGGGAGCTGTTTTTT. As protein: CASSLVSATGELFF.

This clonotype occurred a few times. CDR3 in DNA: TGTGCCAGCAGCTTAGACACCGGGGAGCAGTACTTC. This sequence encodes CASSLDTGEQYF. V and J are TRBV7-3 and TRBJ2-7; no definite D call. From germline, CDR1 is SGHTA and CDR2 FQGTGA. This CDR3 is built from 12 residues. Trimming shortened V by 2 bases and J by 7 bases, and 9 bases separated the two germline ends.

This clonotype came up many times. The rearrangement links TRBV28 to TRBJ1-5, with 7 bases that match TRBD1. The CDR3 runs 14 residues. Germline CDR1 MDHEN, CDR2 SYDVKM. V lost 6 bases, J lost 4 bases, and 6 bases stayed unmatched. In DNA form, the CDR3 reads TGTGCCAGCAGCCAGGGACAGCCTAATCAGCCCCAGCATTTT. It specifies CASSQGQPNQPQHF.